Each of the 17 T cell receptor beta chains below was sequenced from the same sample in a study of blood T cell repertoires in COVID-19. The assay was immunoSEQ multiplex PCR, and TCRdb's table has in-frame clones only and misses some. The sample lists 260,000 or so clones; around 83% were seen once. The sample consisted of peripheral blood. These receptors were taken from a man of 80 years or more with acute or convalescent COVID-19.

This chain connects TRBV5-6 to TRBJ2-1; 11 nucleotides match TRBD1. CDR1 and CDR2 (germline): SGHDT, YYEEEE. V gave up 4 bases and J gave up 4 bases; unmatched junction bases: 13. There are 18 residues in the CDR3. CDR3 loop: CASSDQGQGAFFYNEQFF. Written as DNA, the CDR3 is TGTGCCAGCAGCGATCAAGGACAGGGGGCCTTCTTTTACAATGAGCAGTTCTTC. Variable domain in full (rest from reference TRBV5-6 and TRBJ2-1): DAGVTQSPTHLIKTRGQQVTLRCSPKSGHDTVSWYQQALGQGPQFIFQYYEEEERQRGNFPDRFSGHQFPNYSSELNVNALLLGDSALYLCASSDQGQGAFFYNEQFFGPGTRLTVL.

The chain couples TRBV9 to TRBJ1-1; the D gene is possibly TRBD1 (5 bases). Germline-derived CDR1 and CDR2 are SGDLS and YYNGEE. The ends were cut back, 7 bases at V and 1 base at J, with 11 bases in the middle. The CDR3 totals 13 residues. The CDR3 region has the DNA TGTGCCAGCGCGAAACAGGCGAACACTGAAGCTTTCTTT. Protein sequence: CASAKQANTEAFF.

The CDR3 coding sequence is TGTGCCAGCAGTTACACTCTAGCGTCCACGGAGACCCAGTACTTC. Translation: CASSYTLASTETQYF. This rearrangement joins TRBV6-5 to TRBJ2-5, with D tentatively TRBD2 (6 bases). The CDR3 length is 15 residues. Per germline, CDR1 MNHEY and CDR2 SVGAGI. Trimming shortened V by 2 bases and J by 5 bases, and 15 bases separated the two germline ends.

V gene TRBV28 combines with J gene TRBJ2-3, with TRBD1 identical over 9 bases. The CDR3 covers 17 residues. The V and J ends lost 3 bases and 2 bases, in that order; junction bases with no gene match: 9. CDR1 MDHEN and CDR2 SYDVKM come from the germline V gene. This CDR3 reads CASSLGFGQGITDTQYF. The CDR3 bases are TGTGCCAGCAGTTTGGGCTTCGGACAGGGGATCACAGATACGCAGTATTTT.

This chain connects TRBV2 to TRBJ1-6; 7 bases match TRBD1. V was clipped by 8 bases and J by 8 bases; unmatched bases: 3. The CDR3 is 12 amino acids. Germline V CDR1 and CDR2: SNHLY, FYNNEI. The CDR3 DNA is TGTGCCAGCGGGACAGTCTATTCACCCCTCCACTTT. Its translation is CASGTVYSPLHF.

This clone was seen a few times. The chain has TRBV7-9 and TRBJ2-5; 9 positions match TRBD1. Germline assignment: CDR1 SEHNR and CDR2 FQNEAQ (reference sequence). Germline trimming cut 1 base from V and 7 bases from J; bases unmatched to any gene: 4. The CDR3 contains 14 residues. The chain's CDR3 is CASSLGTGVVTQYF. The CDR3 region has the DNA TGTGCCAGCAGCTTAGGGACAGGGGTAGTGACCCAGTACTTC.

The V and J genes are TRBV18 and TRBJ2-7; 9 bases are a match to TRBD1. The germline V gene encodes CDR1 KGHSH and CDR2 LQKENI. The junction had 3 bases not matched to a gene; V was cut back by 5 bases and J by 1 base. The length of the CDR3 is 14 residues. The CDR3 coding sequence is TGTGCCAGCTCAGTCGACAGGGGGTCCTACGAGCAGTACTTC. Translation: CASSVDRGSYEQYF.

The rearrangement links TRBV5-1 to TRBJ1-2, with D perhaps matching TRBD1 (5 bases). This CDR3 spans 15 amino acids. CDR1 and CDR2 (germline): SGHRS, YFSETQ. The ends were cut back, 0 bases at V and 6 bases at J, with 15 bases in the middle. CDR3 protein: CASSLDGGGVNGYTF. The CDR3 region has the DNA TGCGCCAGCAGCTTGGATGGGGGAGGGGTAAATGGCTACACCTTC.

This clone appeared a few times. The chain recombines TRBV9 with TRBJ2-1, with a tentative D call TRBD2 (6 bases). CDR1 SGDLS and CDR2 YYNGEE come from the germline V gene. Trimming removed 2 bases at V and 0 bases at J, with 9 bases between. The CDR3 is 15 residues long. CDR3 loop: CASSVSGSSYNEQFF. In DNA, the CDR3 is TGTGCCAGCAGCGTTAGCGGAAGCTCCTACAATGAGCAGTTCTTC.

This clone was picked up a small number of times. The chain employs TRBV11-3 and TRBJ2-2; D not resolved. Trimming removed 5 bases at V and 4 bases at J, with 8 bases between. Germline CDR1 SGHNT, CDR2 YENEEA. This CDR3 is 13 amino acids long. CDR3 region: CASSLEPTGELFF. Here the CDR3 DNA reads TGTGCCAGCAGCCTTGAGCCCACCGGGGAGCTGTTTTTT.

This clone was counted a single time. This chain uses TRBV27 with TRBJ2-7; possible D gene TRBD1, 5 bases. Germline CDR1 is MNHEY and CDR2 is SMNVEV (reference sequence). Trimming left V 5 bases short and J 3 bases short, with 14 bases between. This CDR3 contains 14 residues. The CDR3 DNA reads as TGTGCCAGCAGTATGACAGCGATCCACTACGAGCAGTACTTC. Translated: CASSMTAIHYEQYF.

This clone was counted once. The V call is TRBV3-1 (or the pseudogene TRBV3-2), the J call TRBJ1-2; tentative D call: TRBD1 (6 bases). Germline assignment: CDR1 LGHDT and CDR2 YNNKEL (reference sequence). V shed 3 bases and J shed 4 bases, with 9 bases lying between them. The length of the CDR3 is 13 residues. The CDR3 sequence is CASSHRGVYGYTF. In nucleotides, the CDR3 is TGTGCCAGCAGCCACAGGGGTGTCTATGGCTACACCTTC.

Note on this clone: The junction and the germline gene differ at one end; a read error may be behind it. The rearrangement links TRBV18 to TRBJ2-7, with 7 bases identical to TRBD1. The germline V gene encodes CDR1 KGHSH and CDR2 LQKENI. The CDR3 is 14 amino acids. CDR3 DNA: TGTGCCAGCTCATCACCGGGACAGAGGGACGAGCAGTACTTC. Residues: CASSSPGQRDEQYF.

The V and J genes are TRBV7-9 and TRBJ1-2, with 12 bases aligning to TRBD1. The CDR3 is made up of 15 amino acids. V was clipped by 2 bases and J by 7 bases; unmatched bases: 5. The V gene's germline CDR1 is SEHNR and CDR2 FQNEAQ (reference sequence). DNA for the CDR3: TGTGCCAGCAGCTTACCGGGGACAGGGGGCCGTGGCTACACCTTC. Amino acids: CASSLPGTGGRGYTF.

The chain recombines TRBV29-1 with TRBJ1-2, with D uncertain. The CDR3 extends over 11 amino acids. CDR1 and CDR2 from the germline V gene are SQVTM and ANQGSEA. Trimming took off 4 bases at V and 7 bases at J, with 10 bases between the two ends. CDR3 residues: CSVALVGGYTF. The CDR3 nucleotides read TGCAGCGTTGCGCTAGTCGGTGGCTACACCTTC.

This chain connects TRBV7-2 to TRBJ1-2, with D perhaps TRBD1 (5 bases). With 2 bases removed from V and 5 bases from J, the gap between germline ends came to 12 bases. The CDR3 consists of 14 residues. In germline, CDR1 is SGHTA, CDR2 FQGNSA. CDR3 protein: CASSLSVTAYGYTF. Here the CDR3 DNA reads TGTGCCAGCAGCTTATCGGTGACAGCGTATGGCTACACCTTC.

The rearrangement joins TRBV28 to TRBJ1-2, with 8 bases aligning to TRBD1. The CDR3 runs to 14 residues. Per the germline V gene, CDR1 is MDHEN and CDR2 is SYDVKM. Trimming took 5 bases from V and 2 from J; bases not matched to a gene: 4. The CDR3, as DNA: TGTGCCAGCAGTCCCTGGACAGGGAACTATGGCTACACCTTC. It translates to CASSPWTGNYGYTF.